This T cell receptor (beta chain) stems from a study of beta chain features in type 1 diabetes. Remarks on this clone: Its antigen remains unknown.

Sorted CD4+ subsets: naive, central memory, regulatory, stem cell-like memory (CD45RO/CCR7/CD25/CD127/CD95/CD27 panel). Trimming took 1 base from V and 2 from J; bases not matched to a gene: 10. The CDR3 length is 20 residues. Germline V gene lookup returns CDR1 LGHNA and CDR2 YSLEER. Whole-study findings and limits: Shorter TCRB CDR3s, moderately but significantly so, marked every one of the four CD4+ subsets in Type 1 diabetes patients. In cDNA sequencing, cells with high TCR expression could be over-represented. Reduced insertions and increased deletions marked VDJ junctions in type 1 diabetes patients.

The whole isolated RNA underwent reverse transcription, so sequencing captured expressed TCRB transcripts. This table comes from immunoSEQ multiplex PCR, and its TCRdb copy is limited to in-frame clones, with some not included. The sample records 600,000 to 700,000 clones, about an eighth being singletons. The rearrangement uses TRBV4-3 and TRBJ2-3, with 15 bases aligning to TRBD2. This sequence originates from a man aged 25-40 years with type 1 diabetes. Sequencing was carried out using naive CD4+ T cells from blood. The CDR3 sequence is CASSQGSGLAGGWTTDTQYF. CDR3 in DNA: TGCGCCAGCAGCCAAGGATCGGGACTAGCGGGGGGATGGACCACAGATACGCAGTATTTT.